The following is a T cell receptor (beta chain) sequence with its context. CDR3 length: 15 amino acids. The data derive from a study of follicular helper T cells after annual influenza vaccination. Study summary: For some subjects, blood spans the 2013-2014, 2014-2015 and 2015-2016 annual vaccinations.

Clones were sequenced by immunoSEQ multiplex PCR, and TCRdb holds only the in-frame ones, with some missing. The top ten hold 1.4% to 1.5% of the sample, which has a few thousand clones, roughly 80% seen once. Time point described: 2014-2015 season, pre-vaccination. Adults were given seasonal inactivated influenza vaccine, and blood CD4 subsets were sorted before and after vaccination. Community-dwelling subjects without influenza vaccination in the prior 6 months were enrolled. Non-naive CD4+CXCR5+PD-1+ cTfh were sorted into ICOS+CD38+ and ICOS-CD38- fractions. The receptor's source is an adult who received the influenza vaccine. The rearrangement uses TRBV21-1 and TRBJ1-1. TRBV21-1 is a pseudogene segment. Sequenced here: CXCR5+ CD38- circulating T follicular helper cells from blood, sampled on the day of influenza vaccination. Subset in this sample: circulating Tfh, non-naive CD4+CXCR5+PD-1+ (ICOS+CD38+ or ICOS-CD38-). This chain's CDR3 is CASIPWKGGNTEAFF. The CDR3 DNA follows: TGTGCCAGCATCCCATGGAAGGGGGGAAACACTGAAGCTTTCTTT.